Below are 10 T cell receptor beta chains sequenced from a single sample in a study of blood T cells in healthy people across ages. Sample-barcoded 5' priming and a J-beta primer mix drove a second PCR of roughly 6 to 12 cycles. TCRdb analysed the 5' RACE reads with MiXCR anew, one entry per CDR3 protein. Among roughly 1,500,000 distinct CDR3 sequences listed, roughly 32% were seen once. Sequenced: blood. These receptors were obtained from a woman aged 25 to 45 in good health.

This clonotype was detected only a few times. The rearrangement joins TRBV20-1 to TRBJ2-1; 9 bases align to TRBD2. The CDR3 contains 14 residues. CDR1 and CDR2 from the germline V gene are DFQATT and SNEGSKA (reference sequence). The V segment lost 1 base and the J segment 10 bases; nucleotides outside the gene matches: 8. The CDR3 reads CSARAPSGIEEQFF. CDR3 DNA: TGCAGTGCTAGAGCACCTAGCGGGATAGAGGAGCAGTTCTTC.

Concerning this clonotype itself: Sequence at one end of the junction differs from germline and may be a read error. The J gene is TRBJ2-1, the V gene TRBV5-1, with no clear D. The CDR3 is 15 amino acids. Germline assignment: CDR1 SGHRS and CDR2 YFSETQ. CDR3 region: CASSLWSPIYNEEFF. DNA of the CDR3: TGCGCCAGCAGCTTGTGGAGTCCGATCTACAATGAGGAGTTCTTC.

This sequence joins TRBV25-1 and TRBJ2-6; D is perhaps TRBD1 (6 bases). CDR1 MGHDK and CDR2 SYGVNS come from the germline V gene. The CDR3 runs to 16 residues. V lost 9 bases, J lost 2 bases, and 17 bases lay in between. The CDR3 region is CARNRVLTTGANVLTF. CDR3 coding DNA: TGTGCCAGAAACAGGGTTTTAACGACTGGGGCCAACGTCCTGACTTTC. The full variable domain, in which reference TRBV25-1 and TRBJ2-6 provide the parts outside the CDR3, is EADIYQTPRYLVIGTGKKITLECSQTMGHDKMYWYQQDPGMELHLIHYSYGVNSTEKGDLSSESTVSRIRTEHFPLTLESARPSHTSQYLCARNRVLTTGANVLTFGAGSRLTVL.

The chain is built from TRBV9 and TRBJ2-1; possibly TRBD1 for D (7 bases). The CDR3 loop spans 15 amino acids. Trimming took off 4 bases at V and 8 bases at J, with 19 bases between the two ends. Germline-derived CDR1 and CDR2 are SGDLS and YYNGEE. The CDR3 spells CASSSEGQLGDEQFF. The CDR3 DNA reads as TGTGCCAGCAGCTCGGAGGGACAGCTTGGGGATGAGCAGTTCTTC. Filled out from reference TRBV9 and TRBJ2-1, the complete variable domain reads DSGVTQTPKHLITATGQRVTLRCSPRSGDLSVYWYQQSLDQGLQFLIQYYNGEERAKGNILERFSAQQFPDLHSELNLSSLELGDSALYFCASSSEGQLGDEQFFGPGTRLTVL.

This chain connects TRBV30 to TRBJ2-3; D is unclear. Germline lookup yields CDR1 GTSNPN and CDR2 SVGIG (reference sequence). The CDR3 totals 13 residues. V was cut by 2 bases and J by 4 bases, with 10 bases left in between. For the CDR3, the DNA is TGTGCCTGGAGTCAGGTACCTCCAGATACGCAGTATTTT. Its translation: CAWSQVPPDTQYF.

The gene calls are TRBV9 and TRBJ2-5; 9 bases align to TRBD2. The CDR3 loop spans 16 amino acids. The germline CDR1 and CDR2 sequences are SGDLS and YYNGEE. Trimming took 0 bases from V and 4 from J; bases not matched to a gene: 7. CDR3 region: CASSVEALAGTETQYF. The CDR3 nucleotides read TGTGCCAGCAGCGTAGAGGCACTAGCGGGTACAGAGACCCAGTACTTC.

This clonotype was detected many times. The gene calls are TRBV6-5 and TRBJ2-7; the D is unclear. Germline V CDR1 and CDR2: MNHEY, SVGAGI. The CDR3 consists of 13 residues. V lost 0 bases and J 0 bases, leaving 3 bases between the germline ends. The DNA for the CDR3 is TGTGCCAGCAGTTACTCCCGCTCCTACGAGCAGTACTTC. Its protein product is CASSYSRSYEQYF.

V is TRBV18 and J is TRBJ2-5; TRBD2 aligns across 14 bases. The germline CDR1 and CDR2 sequences are KGHSH and LQKENI. The CDR3 length is 16 residues. V lost 8 bases, J lost 5 bases, and 10 bases stayed unmatched. In nucleotides, the CDR3 is TGTGCCAGCGTCACCGGGACTAGCGGGAGTCGGGAGACCCAGTACTTC. Its translation is CASVTGTSGSRETQYF. Filled out from reference TRBV18 and TRBJ2-5, the complete variable domain reads NAGVMQNPRHLVRRRGQEARLRCSPMKGHSHVYWYRQLPEEGLKFMVYLQKENIIDESGMPKERFSAEFPKEGPSILRIQQVVRGDSAAYFCASVTGTSGSRETQYFGPGTRLLVL.

V is TRBV20-1 and J is TRBJ1-5, with 7 bases that match TRBD1. The CDR3 covers 13 residues. V lost 4 bases, J lost 6 bases, and 6 bases stayed unmatched. CDR1 is DFQATT and CDR2 is SNEGSKA in the germline V gene (reference sequence). CDR3 region: CSAIAGGRQPQHF. Here the CDR3 DNA reads TGCAGTGCTATTGCAGGGGGACGTCAGCCCCAGCATTTT.

The sample holds a few counts of this clonotype. The rearrangement joins TRBV4-1 to TRBJ2-5, with 8 bases aligning to TRBD2. Germline V lookup: CDR1 MGHRA, CDR2 YSYEKL. The CDR3 contains 14 residues. V trimming: 4 bases; J trimming: 11 bases; junction bases outside the gene matches: 12. The CDR3 DNA reads as TGCGCCAGCAGCCTCATCCCGACTAGCGTTGAGCAGTACTTC. It translates to CASSLIPTSVEQYF.